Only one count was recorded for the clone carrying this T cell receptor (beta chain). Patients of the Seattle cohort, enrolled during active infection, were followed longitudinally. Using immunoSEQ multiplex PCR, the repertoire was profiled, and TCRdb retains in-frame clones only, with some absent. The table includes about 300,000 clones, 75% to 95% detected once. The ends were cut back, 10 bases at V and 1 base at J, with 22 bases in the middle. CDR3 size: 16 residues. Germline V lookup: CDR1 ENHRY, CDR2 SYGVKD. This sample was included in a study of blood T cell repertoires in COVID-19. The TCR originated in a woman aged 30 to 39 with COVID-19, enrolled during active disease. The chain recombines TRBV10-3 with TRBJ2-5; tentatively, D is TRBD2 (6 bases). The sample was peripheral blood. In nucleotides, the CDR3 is TGTGCCACCACCAGGCAGGAGACCGGGGGCCAAGAGACCCAGTACTTC. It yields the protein CATTRQETGGQETQYF.